This TCR beta chain emerged from a study of control samples from healthy donors and cancer patients. Here immunoSEQ multiplex PCR was the method, and the copy in TCRdb shows in-frame clones only, minus some. This sample yields roughly 76,000 clones, of which approximately 94% are seen a single time; about 5% belongs to the top ten. From germline, CDR1 is SGDLS and CDR2 YYNGEE. V shed 3 bases and J 6 bases; nucleotides not matched to a gene: 0. The CDR3 has 12 residues. Sequences were obtained from blood. The gene calls are TRBV9 and TRBJ2-1; 7 positions match TRBD1. The sequence derives from a young woman in good health. The CDR3 DNA is TGTGCCAGCAGCGGGGACAGCAATGAGCAGTTCTTC. The encoded protein is CASSGDSNEQFF.